This TCR beta chain derives from a study of T cells in Graves' hyperthyroidism and ophthalmopathy. Worth noting for this clonotype: A much larger clone sits a single nucleotide away, making a read error possible.

The investigators amplified TCR beta CDR3 regions from RNA transcripts. TCR CDR3 underwent first-round RT-PCR with the HTBI primer set. TCRdb redid the calling of the multiplex PCR reads with MiXCR, one entry per CDR3 protein. The sample lists about 400,000 distinct CDR3 sequences; around 15% were seen once. At least 3 on the Clinical Activity Score was recorded for ophthalmopathy patients, who also had NOSPECS grade at least 4 and duration under 3 months. The CDR3 contains 16 residues. The germline V gene encodes CDR1 LGHDT and CDR2 YNNKEL (reference sequence). The V and J ends lost 7 bases and 1 base, in that order; junction bases with no gene match: 12.

This rearrangement joins TRBV3-1 to TRBJ2-7; 8 bases align to TRBD2. This receptor was identified in a man aged 45-65 years with Graves' ophthalmopathy. The sequenced sample consisted of blood. The CDR3 sequence is CASNQNSGTVSYEQYF. In DNA, the CDR3 is TGTGCCAGCAACCAGAATAGCGGGACCGTGTCCTACGAGCAGTACTTC.